The 3 T cell receptor beta chains in this list originate from one sample, sequenced in a study of CD8 T cells in ankylosing spondylitis. A single record per CDR3 protein comes from TCRdb applying MiXCR to the 5' RACE reads. The table has approximately 200,000 distinct CDR3 sequences, roughly 13% seen once. The sequencing sample was made of blood, either unsorted or a sorted T cell fraction (not recorded which). The receptor source for this set is a male donor with ankylosing spondylitis or in good health (not recorded which).

This clonotype has only a few counts. The chain links TRBV5-6 to TRBJ2-5; 8 bases are a match to TRBD1. The germline CDR1 and CDR2 sequences are SGHDT and YYEEEE. The J segment lost 4 bases and the V segment lost 0 bases, leaving 11 bases of the junction unmatched. The CDR3 has 17 residues. The CDR3 DNA follows: TGTGCCAGCAGCTTGGGCAAGTGGACAGGGTATTCAGAGACCCAGTACTTC. Encoded protein: CASSLGKWTGYSETQYF.

The chain recombines TRBV4-1 with TRBJ2-7; the D is unclear. This CDR3 is built from 13 residues. Germline CDR1 and CDR2: MGHRA and YSYEKL. V shed 4 bases and J shed 3 bases, with 10 bases lying between them. The CDR3 bases are TGCGCCAGCAGCCCTGGTAATAGCTACGAGCAGTACTTC. Its translation: CASSPGNSYEQYF.

This clonotype has a handful of counts. The gene calls are TRBV5-1 and TRBJ1-2, with a weak D call TRBD1 (5 bases). V lost 0 bases and J 7 bases, leaving 10 bases between the germline ends. The germline gives CDR1 SGHRS, CDR2 YFSETQ. The CDR3 has 13 residues. The chain's CDR3 is CASSLAGVVGYTF. Here the CDR3 DNA reads TGCGCCAGCAGCTTGGCGGGGGTCGTTGGCTACACCTTC. The full variable domain, with the rest looked up from reference TRBV5-1 and TRBJ1-2, is KAGVTQTPRYLIKTRGQQVTLSCSPISGHRSVSWYQQTPGQGLQFLFEYFSETQRNKGNFPGRFSGRQFSNSRSEMNVSTLELGDSALYLCASSLAGVVGYTFGSGTRLTVV.